These 2 T cell receptor beta chains were all obtained from the same sample, sequenced in a study of Ad26.COV2.S vaccination and SARS-CoV-2 variants. The repertoire was sequenced with immunoSEQ multiplex PCR; TCRdb's copy has only in-frame clones and lacks some. The data show a few hundred thousand clones, roughly 88% seen once. Treatment of the sample: roughly 20 received Ad26.COV2.S at low or high dose, single or two shots; about 5 received placebo; per-sample allocation not given. Day 63 after the first vaccine or placebo injection was the time point for sampling. Sequenced here: peripheral blood, sampled in a trial of Ad26.COV2.S vaccine versus placebo. Receptor source: a person aged 18 to 65 who received the Ad26.COV2.S COVID-19 vaccine or a placebo.

This chain joins TRBV30 and TRBJ2-7; 8 positions agree with TRBD2. With 7 bases clipped from V and 2 bases from J, the junction kept 10 bases outside the gene matches. The CDR3 spans 14 residues. Germline assignment: CDR1 GTSNPN and CDR2 SVGIG (reference sequence). This chain's CDR3 is CASGGGARPYEQYF. Here the CDR3 DNA reads TGTGCCTCGGGAGGGGGGGCCCGCCCCTACGAGCAGTACTTC.

The chain carries TRBV12-3 or TRBV12-4 and TRBJ2-5, with D uncertain. The CDR3 has 12 amino acids. Trimming removed 8 bases at V and 2 bases at J, with 9 bases between. The CDR3 region has the DNA TGTGCCAGCGCCGAAAAACAAGAGACCCAGTACTTC. Protein product: CASAEKQETQYF.